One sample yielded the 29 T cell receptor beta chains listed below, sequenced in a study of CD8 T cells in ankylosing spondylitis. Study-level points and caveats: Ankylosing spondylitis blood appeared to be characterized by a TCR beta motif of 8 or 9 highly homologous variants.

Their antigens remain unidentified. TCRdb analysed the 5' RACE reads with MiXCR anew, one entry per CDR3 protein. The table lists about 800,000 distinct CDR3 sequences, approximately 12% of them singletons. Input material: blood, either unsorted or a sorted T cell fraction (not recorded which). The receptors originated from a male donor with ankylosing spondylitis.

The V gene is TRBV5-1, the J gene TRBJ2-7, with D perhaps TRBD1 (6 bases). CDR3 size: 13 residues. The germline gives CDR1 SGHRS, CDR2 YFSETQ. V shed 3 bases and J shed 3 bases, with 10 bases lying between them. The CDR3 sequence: CASSSGHLYEQYF. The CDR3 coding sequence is TGCGCCAGCAGCTCGGGACACCTCTACGAGCAGTACTTC.

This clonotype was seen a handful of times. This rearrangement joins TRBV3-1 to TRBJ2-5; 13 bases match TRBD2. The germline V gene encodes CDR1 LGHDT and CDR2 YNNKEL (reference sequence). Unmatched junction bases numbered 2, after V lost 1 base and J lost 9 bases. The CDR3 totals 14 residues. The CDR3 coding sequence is TGTGCCAGCAGCCAAGGGACTAGCGGGAGAGCCCAGTACTTC. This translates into CASSQGTSGRAQYF.

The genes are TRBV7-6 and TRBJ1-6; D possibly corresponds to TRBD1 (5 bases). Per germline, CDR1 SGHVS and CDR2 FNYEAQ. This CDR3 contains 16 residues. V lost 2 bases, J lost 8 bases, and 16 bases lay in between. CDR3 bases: TGTGCCAGCAGCTTACTCAGGGTGTCGTCAGATTCACCCCTCCACTTT. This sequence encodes CASSLLRVSSDSPLHF.

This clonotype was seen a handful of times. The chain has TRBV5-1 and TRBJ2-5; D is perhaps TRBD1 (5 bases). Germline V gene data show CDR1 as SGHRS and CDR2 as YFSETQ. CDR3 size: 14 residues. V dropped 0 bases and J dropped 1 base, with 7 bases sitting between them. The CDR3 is CASSLGTFQETQYF. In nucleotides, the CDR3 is TGCGCCAGCAGCTTGGGGACATTCCAAGAGACCCAGTACTTC.

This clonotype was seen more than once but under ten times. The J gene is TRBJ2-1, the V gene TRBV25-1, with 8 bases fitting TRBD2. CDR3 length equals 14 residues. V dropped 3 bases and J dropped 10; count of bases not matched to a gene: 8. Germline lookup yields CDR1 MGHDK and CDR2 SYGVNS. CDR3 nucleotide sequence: TGTGCCAGCAGTGACCCCACTAGCGGAGGAGAGCAGTTCTTC. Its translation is CASSDPTSGGEQFF.

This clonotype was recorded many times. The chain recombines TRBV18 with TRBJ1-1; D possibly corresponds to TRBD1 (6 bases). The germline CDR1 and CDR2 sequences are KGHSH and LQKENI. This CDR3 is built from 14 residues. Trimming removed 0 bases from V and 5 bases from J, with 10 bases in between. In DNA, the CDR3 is TGTGCCAGCTCACCACCATACAGGGAGACTGAAGCTTTCTTT. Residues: CASSPPYRETEAFF.

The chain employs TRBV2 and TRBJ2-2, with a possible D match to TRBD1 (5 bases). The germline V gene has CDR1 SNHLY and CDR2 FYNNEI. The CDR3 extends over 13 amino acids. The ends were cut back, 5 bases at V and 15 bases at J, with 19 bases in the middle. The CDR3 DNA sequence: TGTGCCAGCAGTATAAGACAGCCACAGTGGGTGTTTTTT. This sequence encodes CASSIRQPQWVFF.

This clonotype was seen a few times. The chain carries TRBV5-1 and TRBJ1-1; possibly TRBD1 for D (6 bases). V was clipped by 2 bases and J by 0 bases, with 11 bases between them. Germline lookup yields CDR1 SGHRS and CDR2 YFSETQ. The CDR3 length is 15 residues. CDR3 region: CASSLFGGMNTEAFF. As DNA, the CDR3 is TGCGCCAGCAGCTTATTTGGGGGCATGAACACTGAAGCTTTCTTT.

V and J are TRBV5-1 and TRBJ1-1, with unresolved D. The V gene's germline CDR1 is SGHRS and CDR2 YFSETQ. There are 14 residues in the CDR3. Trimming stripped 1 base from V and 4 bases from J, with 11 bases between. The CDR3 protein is CASSLRGHPTEAFF. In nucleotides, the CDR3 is TGCGCCAGCAGCTTGCGAGGGCACCCCACTGAAGCTTTCTTT.

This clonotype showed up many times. The CDR3 is CSAKRTSGYQETQYF. CDR3 nucleotides: TGCAGTGCTAAGAGGACTAGCGGGTACCAAGAGACCCAGTACTTC. This rearrangement joins TRBV20-1 to TRBJ2-5; TRBD2 agrees at 11 bases. In germline, CDR1 is DFQATT, CDR2 SNEGSKA (reference sequence). V shed 4 bases, J shed 0 bases, and the junction held 4 bases outside the gene matches. The CDR3 has 15 amino acids.

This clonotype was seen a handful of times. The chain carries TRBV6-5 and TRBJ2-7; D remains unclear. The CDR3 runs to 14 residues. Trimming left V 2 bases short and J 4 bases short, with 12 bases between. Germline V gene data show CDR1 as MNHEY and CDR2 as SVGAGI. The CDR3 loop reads CASSYSGLGYEQYF. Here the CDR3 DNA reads TGTGCCAGCAGTTACAGTGGCCTAGGATACGAGCAGTACTTC.

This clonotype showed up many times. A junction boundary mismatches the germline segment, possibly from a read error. CDR3 loop: CASSLAGGSTDTQYF. The CDR3 coding sequence is TGTGCCAGCAGCCTAGCGGGCGGGAGCACAGATACGCAGTATTTT. V is TRBV7-2 and J is TRBJ2-3, with 8 bases aligning to TRBD2. The CDR3 is made up of 15 amino acids. The germline CDR1 and CDR2 sequences are SGHTA and FQGNSA.

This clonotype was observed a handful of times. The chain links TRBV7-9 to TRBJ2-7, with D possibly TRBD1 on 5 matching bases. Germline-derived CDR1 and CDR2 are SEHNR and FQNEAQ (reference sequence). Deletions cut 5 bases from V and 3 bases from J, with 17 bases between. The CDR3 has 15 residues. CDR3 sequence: CASSAQGGSGYEQYF. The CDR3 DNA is TGTGCCAGCAGCGCGCAGGGTGGATCAGGCTACGAGCAGTACTTC.

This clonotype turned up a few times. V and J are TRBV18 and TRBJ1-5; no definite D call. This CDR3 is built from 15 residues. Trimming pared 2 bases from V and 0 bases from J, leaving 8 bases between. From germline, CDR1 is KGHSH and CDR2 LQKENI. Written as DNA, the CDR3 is TGTGCCAGCTCACCATCGGAGAATAGCAATCAGCCCCAGCATTTT. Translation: CASSPSENSNQPQHF.

Here the CDR3 DNA reads TGTGCCAGCAGCAACTGGGACCGCTATGGCTACACCTTC. This sequence encodes CASSNWDRYGYTF. The chain recombines TRBV7-6 with TRBJ1-2; D may be TRBD1 (5 bases). The germline gives CDR1 SGHVS, CDR2 FNYEAQ. The ends were cut back, 5 bases at V and 4 bases at J, with 11 bases in the middle. CDR3 length: 13 residues.

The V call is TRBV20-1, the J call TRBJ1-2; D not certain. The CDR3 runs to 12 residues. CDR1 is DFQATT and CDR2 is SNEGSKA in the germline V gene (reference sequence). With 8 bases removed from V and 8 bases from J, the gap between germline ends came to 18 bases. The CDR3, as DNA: TGCAGTTCCAGAGAACGGGTAGACGGCTACACCTTC. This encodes CSSRERVDGYTF.

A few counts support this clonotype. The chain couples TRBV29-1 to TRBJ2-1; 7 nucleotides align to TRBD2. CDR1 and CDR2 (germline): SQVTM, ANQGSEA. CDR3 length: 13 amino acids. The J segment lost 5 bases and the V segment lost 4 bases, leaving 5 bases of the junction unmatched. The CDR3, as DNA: TGCAGCGTTGGGGGACTACTAAACAATGAGCAGTTCTTC. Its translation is CSVGGLLNNEQFF.

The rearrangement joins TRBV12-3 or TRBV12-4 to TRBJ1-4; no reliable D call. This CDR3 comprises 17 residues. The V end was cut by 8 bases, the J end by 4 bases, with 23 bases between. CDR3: CASGYFGRRADNEKLFF. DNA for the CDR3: TGTGCCAGCGGCTATTTCGGGCGGAGGGCCGATAATGAAAAACTGTTTTTT.

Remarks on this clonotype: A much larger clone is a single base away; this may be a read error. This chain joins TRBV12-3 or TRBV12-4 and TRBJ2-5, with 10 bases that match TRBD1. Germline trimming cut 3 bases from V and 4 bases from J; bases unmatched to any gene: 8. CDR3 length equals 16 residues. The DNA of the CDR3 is TGTGCCAGCAGTTTGACGGGACAGGGGATATTAGAGACCCAGTACTTC. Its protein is CASSLTGQGILETQYF.

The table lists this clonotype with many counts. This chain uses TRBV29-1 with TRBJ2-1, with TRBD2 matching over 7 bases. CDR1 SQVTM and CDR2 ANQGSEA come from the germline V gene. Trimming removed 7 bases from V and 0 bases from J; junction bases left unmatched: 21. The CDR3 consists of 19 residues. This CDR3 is CSATRRSGTTPSSYNEQFF. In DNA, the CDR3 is TGCAGCGCAACGAGGAGGAGCGGGACGACCCCTAGCTCCTACAATGAGCAGTTCTTC.

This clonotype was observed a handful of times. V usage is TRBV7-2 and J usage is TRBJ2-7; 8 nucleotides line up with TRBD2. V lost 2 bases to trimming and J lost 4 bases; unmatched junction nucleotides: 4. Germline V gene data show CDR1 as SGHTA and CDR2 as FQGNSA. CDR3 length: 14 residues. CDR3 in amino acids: CASSLYGGAYEQYF. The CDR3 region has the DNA TGTGCCAGCAGCTTATACGGGGGGGCTTACGAGCAGTACTTC. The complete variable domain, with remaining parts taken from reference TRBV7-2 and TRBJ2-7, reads GAGVSQSPSNKVTEKGKDVELRCDPISGHTALYWYRQSLGQGLEFLIYFQGNSAPDKSGLPSDRFSAERTGGSVSTLTIQRTQQEDSAVYLCASSLYGGAYEQYFGPGTRLTVT.

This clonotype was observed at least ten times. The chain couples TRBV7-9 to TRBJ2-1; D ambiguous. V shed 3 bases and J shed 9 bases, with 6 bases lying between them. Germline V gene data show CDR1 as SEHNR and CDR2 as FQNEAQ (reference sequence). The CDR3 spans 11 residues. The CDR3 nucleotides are TGTGCCAGCAGCTTCGGCTTTGAGCAGTTCTTC. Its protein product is CASSFGFEQFF.

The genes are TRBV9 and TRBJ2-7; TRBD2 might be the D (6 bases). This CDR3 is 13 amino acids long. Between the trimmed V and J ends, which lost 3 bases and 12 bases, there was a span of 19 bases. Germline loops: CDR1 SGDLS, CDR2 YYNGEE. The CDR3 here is CASSEDAGSRVYF. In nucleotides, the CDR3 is TGTGCCAGCAGCGAAGACGCGGGATCACGGGTGTACTTC.

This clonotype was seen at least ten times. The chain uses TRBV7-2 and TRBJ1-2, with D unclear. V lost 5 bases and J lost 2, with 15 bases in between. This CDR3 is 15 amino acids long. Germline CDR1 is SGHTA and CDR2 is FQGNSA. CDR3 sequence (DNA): TGTGCCAGCAGCCCCCTGGCGGGTAGGAACTATGGCTACACCTTC. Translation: CASSPLAGRNYGYTF.

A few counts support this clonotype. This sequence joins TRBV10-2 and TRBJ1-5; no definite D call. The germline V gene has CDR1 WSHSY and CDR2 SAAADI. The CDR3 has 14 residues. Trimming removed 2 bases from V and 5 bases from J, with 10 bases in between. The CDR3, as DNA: TGCGCCAGCAGTGAGAGCGGTCCGTATCAGCCCCAGCATTTT. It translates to CASSESGPYQPQHF.

This CDR3 reads CATRSGSAQPQHF. The CDR3 bases are TGCGCCACCCGGTCGGGGTCCGCGCAGCCCCAGCATTTT. The chain has TRBV10-2 and TRBJ1-5; D gene unclear. Germline CDR1 WSHSY, CDR2 SAAADI. The CDR3 covers 13 residues. Between the trimmed V and J ends, which lost 10 bases and 7 bases, there was a span of 17 bases.

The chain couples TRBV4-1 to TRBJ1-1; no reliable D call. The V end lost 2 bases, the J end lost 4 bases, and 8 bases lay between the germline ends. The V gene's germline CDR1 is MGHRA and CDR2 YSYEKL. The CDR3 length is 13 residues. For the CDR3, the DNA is TGCGCCAGCAGCCAAAGGCCCGGCACTGAAGCTTTCTTT. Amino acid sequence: CASSQRPGTEAFF.

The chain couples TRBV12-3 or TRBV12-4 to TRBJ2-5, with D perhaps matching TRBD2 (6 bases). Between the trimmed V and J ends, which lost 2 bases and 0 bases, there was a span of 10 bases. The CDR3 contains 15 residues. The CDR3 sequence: CASSLRSSDQETQYF. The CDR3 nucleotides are TGTGCCAGCAGTTTAAGGTCTAGCGACCAAGAGACCCAGTACTTC.

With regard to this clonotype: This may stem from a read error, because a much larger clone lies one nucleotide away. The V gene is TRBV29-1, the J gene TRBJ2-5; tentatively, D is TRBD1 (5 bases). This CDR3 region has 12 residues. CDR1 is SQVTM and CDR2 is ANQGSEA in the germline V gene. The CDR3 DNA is TGCAGCGTTGACCAGGGAACCGAGACCAAGTACTTC. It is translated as CSVDQGTETKYF.